A selection of T cell receptor beta chains follows, all from one sample in a study of T cells expressing NK-cell markers. From the 5' RACE reads, TCRdb lists one entry per CDR3 protein and no DNA. The sample's table shows 200,000 to 300,000 distinct CDR3 sequences. The sequenced material came from blood T cells: a sorted CD56 or NKG2C T cell subset, CD4+ or CD8+ T cells, or bulk PBMC T cells (not recorded which). The source of these receptors is a young man in good health. Each CDR3 is given with its conserved first and last residue. The order of the fields is V gene, J gene, CDR3 length, CDR3 protein.

TRBV20-1	TRBJ2-1	20	CSARSLTGTSGKSSYNEQFF
TRBV20-1	TRBJ2-1	16	CSARDPTGSRSNEQFF
TRBV28	TRBJ2-7	13	CASRRRVVYEQYF
TRBV6-5	TRBJ2-3	14	CASSYSDRPDTQYF
TRBV12-5	TRBJ2-7	14	CASGLGMRGYEQYF
TRBV20-1	TRBJ2-5	12	CSARVGEGGQYF
TRBV27	TRBJ1-1	13	CASLDSMNTEAFF
TRBV5-1	TRBJ2-1	13	CASSSPPLAVGFF
TRBV7-9	TRBJ2-6	16	CASSHLGSLGANVLTF
TRBV18	TRBJ1-5	16	CASSLGQRDSNQPQHF
TRBV27	TRBJ2-5	20	CASARRRLAGDSARQETQYF
TRBV20-1	TRBJ2-3	16	CSAAGTSGSDADTQYF
TRBV29-1	TRBJ1-5	12	CSVSGNNQPQHF
TRBV7-8	TRBJ2-5	15	CASSLATGGLAAQYF
TRBV20-1	TRBJ1-3	16	CSARTSGTASGNTIYF
TRBV5-8	TRBJ2-5	13	CASSLFFEETQYF
TRBV9	TRBJ2-3	14	CASSAYLPEHTQYF
TRBV20-1	TRBJ2-5	14	CSASMVGRGETQYF
TRBV5-1	TRBJ2-2	15	CASSPTGLGTGELFF
TRBV29-1	TRBJ2-5	15	CSVHSSGRDTETQYF
TRBV20-1	TRBJ1-3	14	CSAPSGAFGNTIYF
TRBV11-2	TRBJ2-3	17	CASSLGTSGSEGDTQYF
TRBV6-5	TRBJ1-1	15	CASSYSWGGGTEAFF
TRBV12-3/TRBV12-4	TRBJ2-1	15	CASSFSAGSNNEQFF
TRBV5-5	TRBJ2-1	16	CASTDTTRLALNEQFF
TRBV5-5	TRBJ2-4	16	CASSWWAGEVKNIQYF
TRBV19	TRBJ2-1	15	CASSIFESRRFGQFF
TRBV12-3/TRBV12-4	TRBJ2-1	12	CASSSLNNEQFF
TRBV12-3/TRBV12-4	TRBJ2-2	16	CASSLKGLAGAGELFF
TRBV18	TRBJ2-3	12	CASSPQSGTQYF
TRBV10-3	TRBJ2-5	14	CAIARVSKGETQYF
TRBV20-1	TRBJ2-7	13	CSAPGPATYEQYF
TRBV4-3	TRBJ2-7	13	CASSRSLSYEQYF
TRBV5-4	TRBJ1-2	15	CASSLAMSLGYGYTF
TRBV12-3/TRBV12-4	TRBJ1-5	13	CASRFRGTEPQHF
TRBV29-1	TRBJ2-7	16	CSVVWGTSGPRYEQYF
TRBV10-1	TRBJ2-2	15	CASSRIAANTGELFF
TRBV14	TRBJ2-2	14	CASSHVPGTGELFF
TRBV10-3	TRBJ2-7	15	CATADPGTATYEQYF
TRBV15	TRBJ2-3	15	CATSRRDAFTDTQYF
TRBV12-3/TRBV12-4	TRBJ2-1	16	CASSFGASGSMNEQFF